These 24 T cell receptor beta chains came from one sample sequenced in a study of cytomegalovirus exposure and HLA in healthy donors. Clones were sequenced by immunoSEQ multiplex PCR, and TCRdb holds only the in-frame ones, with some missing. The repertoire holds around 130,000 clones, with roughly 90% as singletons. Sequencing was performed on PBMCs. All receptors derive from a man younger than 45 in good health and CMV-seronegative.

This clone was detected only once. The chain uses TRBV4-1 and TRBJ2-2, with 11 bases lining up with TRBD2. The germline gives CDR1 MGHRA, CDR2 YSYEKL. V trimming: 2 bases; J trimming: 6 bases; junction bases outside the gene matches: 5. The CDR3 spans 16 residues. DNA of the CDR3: TGCGCCAGCAGCCAAACTAGCGGGGGTGGGCCCGGGGAGCTGTTTTTT. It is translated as CASSQTSGGGPGELFF.

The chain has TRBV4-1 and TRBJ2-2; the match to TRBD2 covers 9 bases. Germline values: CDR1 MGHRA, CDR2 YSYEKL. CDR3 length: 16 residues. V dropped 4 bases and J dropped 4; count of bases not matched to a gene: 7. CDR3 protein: CASSPGLAGATGELFF. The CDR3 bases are TGCGCCAGCAGCCCAGGGTTAGCGGGGGCCACCGGGGAGCTGTTTTTT.

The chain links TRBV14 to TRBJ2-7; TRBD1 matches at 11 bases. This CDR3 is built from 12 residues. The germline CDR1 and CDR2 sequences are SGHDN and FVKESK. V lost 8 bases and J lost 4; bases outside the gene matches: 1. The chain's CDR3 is CASGQGAYEQYF. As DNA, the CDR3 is TGTGCCAGCGGACAGGGGGCTTACGAGCAGTACTTC. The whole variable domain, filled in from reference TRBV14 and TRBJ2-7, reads EAGVTQFPSHSVIEKGQTVTLRCDPISGHDNLYWYRRVMGKEIKFLLHFVKESKQDESGMPNNRFLAERTGGTYSTLKVQPAELEDSGVYFCASGQGAYEQYFGPGTRLTVT.

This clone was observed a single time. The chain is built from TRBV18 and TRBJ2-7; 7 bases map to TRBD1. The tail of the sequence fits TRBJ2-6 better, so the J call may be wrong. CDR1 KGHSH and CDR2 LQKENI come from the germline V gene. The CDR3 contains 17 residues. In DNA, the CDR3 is TGTGCCAGCTCACCCCTCCCAGACAGGGTTGGTGGGGGCAACCTGACTTTC. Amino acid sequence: CASSPLPDRVGGGNLTF.

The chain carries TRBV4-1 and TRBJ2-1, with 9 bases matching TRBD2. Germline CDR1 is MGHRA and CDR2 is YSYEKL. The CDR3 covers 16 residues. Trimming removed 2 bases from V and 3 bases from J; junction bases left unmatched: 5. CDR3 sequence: CASSQRVAGVYNEQFF. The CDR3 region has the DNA TGCGCCAGCAGCCAAAGGGTAGCGGGGGTCTACAATGAGCAGTTCTTC.

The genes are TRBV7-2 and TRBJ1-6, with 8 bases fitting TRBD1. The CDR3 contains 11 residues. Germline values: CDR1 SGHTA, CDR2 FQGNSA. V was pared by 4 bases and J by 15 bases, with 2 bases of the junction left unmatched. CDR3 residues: CASSSGQGLHF. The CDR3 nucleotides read TGTGCCAGCAGCTCCGGACAGGGCCTCCACTTT.

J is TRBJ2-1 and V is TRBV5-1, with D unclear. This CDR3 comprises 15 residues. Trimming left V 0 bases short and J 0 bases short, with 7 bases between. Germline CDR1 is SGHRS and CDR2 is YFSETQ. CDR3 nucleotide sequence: TGCGCCAGCAGCTTGGACAGTAGCTCCTACAATGAGCAGTTCTTC. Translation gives CASSLDSSSYNEQFF.

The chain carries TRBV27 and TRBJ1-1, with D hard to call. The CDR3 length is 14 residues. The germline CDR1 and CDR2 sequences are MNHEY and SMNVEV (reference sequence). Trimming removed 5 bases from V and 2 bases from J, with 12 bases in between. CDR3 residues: CASSRKARNTEAFF. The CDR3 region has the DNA TGTGCCAGCAGTCGGAAGGCTAGAAACACTGAAGCTTTCTTT.

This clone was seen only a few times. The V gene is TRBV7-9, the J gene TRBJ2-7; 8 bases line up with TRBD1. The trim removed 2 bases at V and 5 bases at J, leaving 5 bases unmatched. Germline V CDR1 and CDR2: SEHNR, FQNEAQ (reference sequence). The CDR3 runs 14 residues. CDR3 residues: CASSLQGAHHEQYF. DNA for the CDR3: TGTGCCAGCAGCTTACAGGGGGCGCATCACGAGCAGTACTTC.

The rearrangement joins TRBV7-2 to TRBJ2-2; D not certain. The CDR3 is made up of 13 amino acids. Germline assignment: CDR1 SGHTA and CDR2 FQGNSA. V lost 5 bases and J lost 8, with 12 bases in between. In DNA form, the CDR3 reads TGTGCCAGCAGCGCGTCCTTTACTGGGGAGCTGTTTTTT. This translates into CASSASFTGELFF.

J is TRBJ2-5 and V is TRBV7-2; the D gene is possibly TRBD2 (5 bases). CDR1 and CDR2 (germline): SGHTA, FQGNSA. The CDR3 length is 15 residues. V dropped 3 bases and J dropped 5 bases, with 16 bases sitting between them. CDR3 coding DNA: TGTGCCAGCAGCTTTCCCGGGGTTCGAGGGGAGACCCAGTACTTC. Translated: CASSFPGVRGETQYF.

The CDR3 reads CASTSDRGLYNEQFF. The CDR3 DNA is TGTGCCAGCACCAGCGACAGGGGATTGTACAATGAGCAGTTCTTC. The chain uses TRBV27 and TRBJ2-1, with TRBD1 identical over 8 bases. The V gene's germline CDR1 is MNHEY and CDR2 SMNVEV (reference sequence). J gave up 4 bases and V 7 bases, and 9 bases lay outside the gene matches. CDR3 size: 15 residues.

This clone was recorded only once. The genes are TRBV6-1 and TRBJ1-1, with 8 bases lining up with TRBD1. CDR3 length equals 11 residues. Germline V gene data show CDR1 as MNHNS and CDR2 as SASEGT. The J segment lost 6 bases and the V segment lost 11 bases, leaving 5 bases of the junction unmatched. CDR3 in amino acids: CAWTGFAEAFF. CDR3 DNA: TGTGCCTGGACAGGGTTCGCTGAAGCTTTCTTT.

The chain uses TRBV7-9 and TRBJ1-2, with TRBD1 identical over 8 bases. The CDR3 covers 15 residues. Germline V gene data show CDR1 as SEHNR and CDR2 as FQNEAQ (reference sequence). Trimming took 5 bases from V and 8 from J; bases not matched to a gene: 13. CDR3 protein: CASSREGRGLGGYTF. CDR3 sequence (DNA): TGTGCCAGCAGCCGAGAGGGCAGGGGGCTGGGCGGCTACACCTTC. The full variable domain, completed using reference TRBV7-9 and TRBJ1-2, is DTGVSQNPRHKITKRGQNVTFRCDPISEHNRLYWYRQTLGQGPEFLTYFQNEAQLEKSRLLSDRFSAERPKGSFSTLEIQRTEQGDSAMYLCASSREGRGLGGYTFGSGTRLTVV.

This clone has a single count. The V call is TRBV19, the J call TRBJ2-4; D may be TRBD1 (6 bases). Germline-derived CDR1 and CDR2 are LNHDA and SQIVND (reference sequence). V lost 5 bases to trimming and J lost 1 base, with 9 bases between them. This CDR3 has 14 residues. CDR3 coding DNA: TGTGCCAGTAGTGCAGGGGCGGCCAAAAACATTCAGTACTTC. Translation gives CASSAGAAKNIQYF.

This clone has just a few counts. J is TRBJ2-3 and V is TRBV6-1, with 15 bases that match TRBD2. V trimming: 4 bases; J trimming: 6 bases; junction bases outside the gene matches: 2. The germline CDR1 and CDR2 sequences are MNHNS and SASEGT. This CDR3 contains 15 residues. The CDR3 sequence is CASSGTSGGADTQYF. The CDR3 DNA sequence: TGTGCCAGCAGTGGGACTAGCGGGGGGGCCGATACGCAGTATTTT.

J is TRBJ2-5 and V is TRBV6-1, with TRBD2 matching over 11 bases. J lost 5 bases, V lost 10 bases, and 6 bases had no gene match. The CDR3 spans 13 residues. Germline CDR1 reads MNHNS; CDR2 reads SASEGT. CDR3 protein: CATVLAGVETQYF. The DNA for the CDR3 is TGTGCCACTGTACTAGCGGGGGTTGAGACCCAGTACTTC.

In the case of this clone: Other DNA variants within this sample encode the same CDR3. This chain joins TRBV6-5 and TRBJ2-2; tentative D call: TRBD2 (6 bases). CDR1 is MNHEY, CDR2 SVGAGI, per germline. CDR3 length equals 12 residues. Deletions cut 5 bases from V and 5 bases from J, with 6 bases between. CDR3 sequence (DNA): TGTGCCAGCAGTCGGGGGACCGGGGAGCTGTTTTTT. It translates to CASSRGTGELFF.

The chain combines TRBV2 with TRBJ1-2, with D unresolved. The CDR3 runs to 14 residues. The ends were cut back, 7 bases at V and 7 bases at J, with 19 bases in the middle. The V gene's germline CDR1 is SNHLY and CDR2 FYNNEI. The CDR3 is CASTPDGVLGGYTF. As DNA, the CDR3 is TGTGCCAGCACCCCGGACGGGGTGTTGGGTGGCTACACCTTC.

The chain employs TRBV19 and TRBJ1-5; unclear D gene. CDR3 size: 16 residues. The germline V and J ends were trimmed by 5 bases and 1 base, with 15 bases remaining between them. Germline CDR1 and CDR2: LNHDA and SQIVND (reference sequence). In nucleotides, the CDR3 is TGTGCCAGTAGTTTTAAATCCTATCTAAGCAATCAGCCCCAGCATTTT. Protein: CASSFKSYLSNQPQHF.

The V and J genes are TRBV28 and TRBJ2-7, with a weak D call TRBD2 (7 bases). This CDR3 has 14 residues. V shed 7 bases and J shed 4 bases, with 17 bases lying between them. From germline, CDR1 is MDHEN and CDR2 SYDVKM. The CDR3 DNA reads TGTGCCAGCAACCCCCCGGGGGGCACTTACGAGCAGTACTTC. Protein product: CASNPPGGTYEQYF.

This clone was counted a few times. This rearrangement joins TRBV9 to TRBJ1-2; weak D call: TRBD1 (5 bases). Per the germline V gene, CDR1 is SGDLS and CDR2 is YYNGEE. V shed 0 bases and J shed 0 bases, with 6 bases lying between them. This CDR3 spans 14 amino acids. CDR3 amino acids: CASSVGQSNYGYTF. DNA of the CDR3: TGTGCCAGCAGCGTAGGACAGTCTAACTATGGCTACACCTTC.

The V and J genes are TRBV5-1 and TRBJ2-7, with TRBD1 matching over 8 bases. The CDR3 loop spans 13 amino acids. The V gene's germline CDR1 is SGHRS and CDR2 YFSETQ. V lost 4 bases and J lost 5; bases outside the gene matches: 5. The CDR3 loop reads CASSTDRGDEQYF. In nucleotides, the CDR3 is TGCGCCAGCAGCACCGACAGGGGAGACGAGCAGTACTTC.

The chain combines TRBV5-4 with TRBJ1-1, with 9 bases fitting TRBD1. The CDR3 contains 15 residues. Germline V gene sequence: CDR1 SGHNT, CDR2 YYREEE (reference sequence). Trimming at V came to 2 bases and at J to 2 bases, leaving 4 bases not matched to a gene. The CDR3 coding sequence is TGTGCCAGCAGCTTTAACAGGGGGCTAAACACTGAAGCTTTCTTT. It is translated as CASSFNRGLNTEAFF.